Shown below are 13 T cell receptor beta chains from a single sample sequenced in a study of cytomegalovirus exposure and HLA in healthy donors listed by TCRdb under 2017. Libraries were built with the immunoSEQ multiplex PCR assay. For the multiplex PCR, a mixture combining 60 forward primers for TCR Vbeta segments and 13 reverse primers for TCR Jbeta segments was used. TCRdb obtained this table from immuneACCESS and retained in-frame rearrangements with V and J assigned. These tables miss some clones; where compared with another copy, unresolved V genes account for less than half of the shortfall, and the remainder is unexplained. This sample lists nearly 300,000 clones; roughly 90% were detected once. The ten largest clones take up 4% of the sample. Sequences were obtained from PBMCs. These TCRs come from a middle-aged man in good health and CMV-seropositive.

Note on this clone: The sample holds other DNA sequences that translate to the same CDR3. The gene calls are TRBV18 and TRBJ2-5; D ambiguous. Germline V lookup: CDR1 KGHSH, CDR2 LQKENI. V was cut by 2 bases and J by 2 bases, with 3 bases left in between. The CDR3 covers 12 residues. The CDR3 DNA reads TGTGCCAGCTCACCAACTCAAGAGACCCAGTACTTC. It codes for CASSPTQETQYF. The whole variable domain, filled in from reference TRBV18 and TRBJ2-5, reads NAGVMQNPRHLVRRRGQEARLRCSPMKGHSHVYWYRQLPEEGLKFMVYLQKENIIDESGMPKERFSAEFPKEGPSILRIQQVVRGDSAAYFCASSPTQETQYFGPGTRLLVL.

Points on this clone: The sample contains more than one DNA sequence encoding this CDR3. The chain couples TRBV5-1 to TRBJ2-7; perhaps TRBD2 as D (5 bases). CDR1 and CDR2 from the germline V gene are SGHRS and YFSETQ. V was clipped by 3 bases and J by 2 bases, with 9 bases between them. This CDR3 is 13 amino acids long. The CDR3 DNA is TGCGCCAGCAGCTCTGGACTGGCCTACGAGCAGTACTTC. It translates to CASSSGLAYEQYF.

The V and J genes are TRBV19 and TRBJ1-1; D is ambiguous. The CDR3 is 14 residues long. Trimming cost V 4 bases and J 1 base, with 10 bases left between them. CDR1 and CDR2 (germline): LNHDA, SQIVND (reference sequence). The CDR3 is CASSTRRENTEAFF. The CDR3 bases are TGTGCCAGTAGTACGAGGAGGGAGAACACTGAAGCTTTCTTT.

DNA of the CDR3: TGCAGCGTTCAGGCGGCCGGGACAGAGAGCTCCTACGAGCAGTACTTC. Encoded protein: CSVQAAGTESSYEQYF. This sequence joins TRBV29-1 and TRBJ2-7; 7 bases are a match to TRBD1. This CDR3 is built from 16 residues. The junction had 13 bases not matched to a gene; V was cut back by 5 bases and J by 0 bases. Germline CDR1 reads SQVTM; CDR2 reads ANQGSEA.

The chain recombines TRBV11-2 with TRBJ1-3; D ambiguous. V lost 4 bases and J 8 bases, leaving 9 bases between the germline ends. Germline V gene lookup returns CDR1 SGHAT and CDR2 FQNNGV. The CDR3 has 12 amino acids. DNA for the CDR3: TGTGCCAGCAGCTCCTATCGTTACACCATATATTTT. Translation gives CASSSYRYTIYF.

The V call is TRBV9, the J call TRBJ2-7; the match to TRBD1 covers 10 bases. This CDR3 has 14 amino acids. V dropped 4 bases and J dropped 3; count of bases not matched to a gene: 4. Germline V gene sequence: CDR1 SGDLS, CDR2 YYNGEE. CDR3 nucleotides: TGTGCCAGCAGCCCGGGGACAGGGGTCTACGAGCAGTACTTC. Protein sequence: CASSPGTGVYEQYF.

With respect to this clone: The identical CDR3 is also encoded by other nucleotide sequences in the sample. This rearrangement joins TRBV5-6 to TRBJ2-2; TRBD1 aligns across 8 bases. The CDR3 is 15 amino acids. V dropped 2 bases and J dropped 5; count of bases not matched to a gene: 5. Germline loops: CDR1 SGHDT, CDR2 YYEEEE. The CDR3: CASSLPDRGTGELFF. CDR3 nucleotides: TGTGCCAGCAGCTTACCTGACAGGGGAACCGGGGAGCTGTTTTTT.

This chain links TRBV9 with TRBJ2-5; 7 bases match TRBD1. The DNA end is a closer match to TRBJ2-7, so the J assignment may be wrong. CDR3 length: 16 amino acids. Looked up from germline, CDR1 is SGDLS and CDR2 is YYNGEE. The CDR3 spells CASSFRTGLDSYEQYF. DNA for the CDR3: TGTGCCAGCAGCTTTCGGACAGGCCTAGATTCCTACGAGCAGTACTTC.

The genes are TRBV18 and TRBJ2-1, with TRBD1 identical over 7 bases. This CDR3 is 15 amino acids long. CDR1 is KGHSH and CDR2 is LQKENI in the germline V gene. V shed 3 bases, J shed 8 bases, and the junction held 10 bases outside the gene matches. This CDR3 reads CASSPLPRQGDEQFF. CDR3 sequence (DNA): TGTGCCAGCTCACCTCTCCCGCGGCAGGGGGATGAGCAGTTCTTC.

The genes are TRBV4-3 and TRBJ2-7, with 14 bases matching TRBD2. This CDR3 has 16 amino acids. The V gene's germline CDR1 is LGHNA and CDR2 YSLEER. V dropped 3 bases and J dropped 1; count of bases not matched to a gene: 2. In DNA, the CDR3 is TGCGCCAGCAGCCAGGGACTAGCGGGAGTTTCCTACGAGCAGTACTTC. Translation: CASSQGLAGVSYEQYF.

The CDR3 sequence: CASSVGDGRGETQYF. The CDR3 region has the DNA TGTGCCAGCAGCGTAGGAGACGGGAGGGGGGAGACCCAGTACTTC. The chain employs TRBV9 and TRBJ2-5; TRBD2 matches at 8 bases. The V and J ends lost 0 bases and 5 bases, in that order; junction bases with no gene match: 6. The CDR3 has 15 residues. Germline CDR1 SGDLS, CDR2 YYNGEE. The full variable domain, with the rest looked up from reference TRBV9 and TRBJ2-5, is DSGVTQTPKHLITATGQRVTLRCSPRSGDLSVYWYQQSLDQGLQFLIQYYNGEERAKGNILERFSAQQFPDLHSELNLSSLELGDSALYFCASSVGDGRGETQYFGPGTRLLVL.

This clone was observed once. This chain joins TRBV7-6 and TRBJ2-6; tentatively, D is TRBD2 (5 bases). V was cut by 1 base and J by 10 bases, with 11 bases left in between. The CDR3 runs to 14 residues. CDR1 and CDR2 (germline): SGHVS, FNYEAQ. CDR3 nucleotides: TGTGCCAGCAGCTTAGAAGGCAGACTAAACGTCCTGACTTTC. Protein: CASSLEGRLNVLTF.

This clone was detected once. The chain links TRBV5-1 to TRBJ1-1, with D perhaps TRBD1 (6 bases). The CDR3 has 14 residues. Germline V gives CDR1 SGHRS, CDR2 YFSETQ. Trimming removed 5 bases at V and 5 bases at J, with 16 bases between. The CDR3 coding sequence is TGCGCCAGCAGGGATGGGGGGGCGCGTACTGAAGCTTTCTTT. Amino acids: CASRDGGARTEAFF.